A selection of T cell receptor beta chains follows, all from one sample in a study of cytomegalovirus exposure and HLA in healthy donors. Method: immunoSEQ multiplex PCR; TCRdb's copy keeps in-frame clones and lacks some. The profile covers 120,000 to 150,000 clones, with 75% to 90% appearing a single time and roughly 2.9% taken by the ten largest. The sample taken for sequencing was PBMCs. Source of these receptors: a woman aged 25 to 39 in good health and CMV-seronegative. The CDR3 runs from the conserved cysteine through the conserved F or W. The D gene is left open where the match is weak.

TRBD2	TRBJ2-1	TRBV11-2	CASSLAWAGGGDNEQFF
-	TRBJ1-2	TRBV19	CASTLGGGRYGYTF
TRBD1	TRBJ1-5	TRBV2	CASSQPGQESYSNQPQHF
TRBD2	TRBJ2-1	TRBV5-1	CASSFLAGANNEQFF
TRBD2	TRBJ2-3	TRBV27	CASSFSGSGTDTQYF
-	TRBJ2-5	TRBV6-6	CASSYGGIQVETQYF
-	TRBJ1-4	TRBV4-3	CASSQGRGGTNEKLFF
-	TRBJ2-2	TRBV5-1	CASRSYQEAGTGELFF
TRBD2	TRBJ2-1	TRBV7-3	CASSLAGLANEQFF
-	TRBJ1-5	TRBV7-2	CASSLVGGTNQPQHF